Listed below are T cell receptor beta chains from one sample, sequenced in a study of CD8+ T cells in alopecia areata. Libraries were prepared by immunoSEQ multiplex PCR; TCRdb keeps only in-frame clonotypes and omits some of them. The sample shows around 60,000 clones, 46% of them seen only once. Material: CD8+ T cells sorted from blood, obtained around week 36, from a patient treated with tofacitinib. The receptors here all came from a human donor with alopecia areata. Each CDR3 is given with its conserved first and last residue. A D gene is named only where the DNA matches it firmly. Size values are once, few and many counts, or a class for expanded clones, and some rows have none.

j_call v_call clone_size d_call cdr3_aa cdr3_nt
TRBJ2-5 TRBV5-1 - - CASSRRSQETQYF TGCGCCAGCAGCCGACGGAGCCAAGAGACCCAGTACTTC
TRBJ2-1 TRBV25-1 - TRBD2 CASSRGGFEQFF TGTGCCAGCAGCCGCGGGGGATTTGAGCAGTTCTTC
TRBJ2-2 TRBV9 - - CASSVVLNTGELFF TGTGCCAGCAGCGTAGTATTGAACACCGGGGAGCTGTTTTTT
TRBJ1-4 TRBV2 - - CASSEWEKLFF TGTGCCAGCAGTGAATGGGAAAAACTGTTTTTT
TRBJ2-1 TRBV5-1 - - CASSLTPSSYNEQFF TGCGCCAGCAGCTTGACGCCCAGCTCCTACAATGAGCAGTTCTTC
TRBJ1-5 TRBV19 few - CASEHQEGRVRVQPQHF TGTGCCAGTGAACACCAAGAAGGGCGGGTGAGGGTTCAGCCCCAGCATTTT
TRBJ2-3 TRBV5-6 - - CASSLAGDTDTQYF TGTGCCAGCAGCTTGGCCGGGGACACAGATACGCAGTATTTT
TRBJ2-5 TRBV5-1 - - CASSLARPREETQYF TGCGCCAGCAGCTTGGCCAGGCCCAGGGAAGAGACCCAGTACTTC
TRBJ2-1 TRBV2 few TRBD1 CASSGTGAGFYNEQFF TGTGCCAGCAGCGGGACAGGGGCCGGATTCTACAATGAGCAGTTCTTC
TRBJ2-2 TRBV13 few TRBD2 CASSDPREGTNTGELFF TGTGCCAGCAGCGACCCCAGGGAGGGGACGAACACCGGGGAGCTGTTTTTT
TRBJ2-7 TRBV5-1 - TRBD1 CASSLSDRGPDHEQYF TGCGCCAGCAGCTTGTCCGACAGGGGTCCGGACCACGAGCAGTACTTC
TRBJ2-1 TRBV29-1 few TRBD2 CSVTPGTRYNEQFF TGCAGCGTGACACCCGGGACTAGATACAATGAGCAGTTCTTC
TRBJ2-5 TRBV9 - - CASSAGPYQETQYF TGTGCCAGCAGCGCCGGCCCTTACCAAGAGACCCAGTACTTC
TRBJ1-5 TRBV2 - - CASSELGISNQPQHF TGTGCCAGCAGTGAGTTGGGTATCAGCAATCAGCCCCAGCATTTT
TRBJ2-7 TRBV30 - - CAWTRRVGYEQYF TGTGCCTGGACTCGCAGGGTGGGCTACGAGCAGTACTTC
TRBJ1-5 TRBV4-1 - - CASSQDWRRVGSNQPQHF TGCGCCAGCAGCCAAGATTGGAGGAGGGTAGGGAGCAATCAGCCCCAGCATTTT
TRBJ2-7 TRBV2 - TRBD1 CASIGQGWSYEQYF TGTGCCAGCATTGGACAGGGATGGTCCTACGAGCAGTACTTC
TRBJ2-1 TRBV15 - - CATSLFGSREQFF TGTGCCACCAGCCTATTCGGTTCAAGGGAGCAGTTCTTC
TRBJ2-7 TRBV29-1 - - CSVLGPHFYEQYF TGCAGCGTCCTAGGACCCCACTTCTACGAGCAGTACTTC
TRBJ2-7 TRBV30 - - CAWSDSSYEQYF TGTGCCTGGAGTGACAGCTCCTACGAGCAGTACTTC
TRBJ1-5 TRBV28 - TRBD1 CASSDRAGNQPQHF TGTGCCAGCAGCGACAGGGCGGGCAATCAGCCCCAGCATTTT
TRBJ2-1 TRBV29-1 - TRBD2 CSAHAPIAGESYNEQFF TGCAGCGCCCACGCCCCAATAGCGGGAGAGTCCTACAATGAGCAGTTCTTC
TRBJ2-2 TRBV6-1 - - CASSSGSGDTGELFF TGTGCCAGCAGTTCCGGATCGGGGGATACCGGGGAGCTGTTTTTT
TRBJ2-7 TRBV7-9 - - CASSFGFEQYF TGTGCCAGCAGCTTCGGGTTCGAGCAGTACTTC
TRBJ2-3 TRBV27 - - CASSLWSVSTDTQYF TGTGCCAGCAGTTTATGGTCCGTTAGCACAGATACGCAGTATTTT
TRBJ2-7 TRBV25-1 - - CASSWAGSSYEQYF TGTGCCAGCAGTTGGGCGGGGAGCTCCTACGAGCAGTACTTC
TRBJ2-1 TRBV7-8 - - CASSFWSRASYNEQFF TGTGCCAGCAGCTTTTGGTCACGGGCCTCCTACAATGAGCAGTTCTTC
TRBJ1-5 TRBV4-2 few - CASSQVAGNQPQHF TGTGCCAGCAGCCAAGTGGCAGGCAATCAGCCCCAGCATTTT
TRBJ2-3 TRBV5-1 many - CASSLAQVPRDTQYF TGCGCCAGCAGCTTGGCTCAGGTCCCTAGAGATACGCAGTATTTT
TRBJ2-1 TRBV4-1 - - CASSHGGPSYEQFF TGCGCCAGCAGCCACGGGGGACCCAGCTATGAGCAGTTCTTC
TRBJ2-3 TRBV10-3 few TRBD2 CAISATSGTDTQYF TGTGCCATCAGTGCGACTAGCGGCACAGATACGCAGTATTTT
TRBJ1-5 TRBV6-4 many - CASSEGSNQPQHF TGTGCCAGCAGTGAGGGAAGCAATCAGCCCCAGCATTTT